These 22 T cell receptor beta chains were sequenced from one sample in a study of radiation and T cells in renal cell carcinoma. Time point noted: baseline pretreatment blood. The treatment: 15 Gy SBRT to primary tumor, nephrectomy 4 weeks later. Assay used: immunoSEQ multiplex PCR; TCRdb lists only in-frame clones, some missing. The sample carries roughly 100,000 clones, about 79% recorded once. The sample here was blood, taken from a patient whose treatment included radiotherapy and nephrectomy. These receptors were obtained from a man in his 60s with renal cell carcinoma.

Worth noting for this clone: Other nucleotide sequences from this sample produce the same CDR3. V is TRBV18 and J is TRBJ2-5; 7 nucleotides agree with TRBD1. Germline V lookup: CDR1 KGHSH, CDR2 LQKENI. Unmatched junction bases numbered 4, after V lost 1 base and J lost 5 bases. This CDR3 has 14 amino acids. CDR3 coding DNA: TGTGCCAGCTCACCACGAACAGGGGAGGAGACCCAGTACTTC. The encoded protein is CASSPRTGEETQYF.

This clone occurred a few times. J is TRBJ2-3 and V is TRBV10-1; D is unresolved. The V end lost 5 bases, the J end lost 2 bases, and 8 bases lay between the germline ends. There are 13 residues in the CDR3. CDR1 and CDR2 from the germline V gene are WNHNN and SYGVQD (reference sequence). The CDR3 sequence: CASSRRATDTQYF. CDR3 nucleotides: TGCGCCAGCAGTCGCCGAGCCACAGATACGCAGTATTTT.

Written as DNA, the CDR3 is TGTGCCAGCAGTTCACCCCTCCCTAGAGGTTCAGAGACCCAGTACTTC. This encodes CASSSPLPRGSETQYF. The V and J genes are TRBV6-7 and TRBJ2-5; no clear D. TRBV6-7 is noted as an ORF with a role that remains uncertain. This CDR3 has 16 residues. V lost 4 bases and J lost 4, with 19 bases in between.

This clone has more than one count but fewer than ten. The chain recombines TRBV5-4 with TRBJ2-5, with a possible D match to TRBD1 (6 bases). CDR3 length equals 13 residues. Trimming removed 0 bases from V and 5 bases from J, with 8 bases in between. Germline CDR1 reads SGHNT; CDR2 reads YYREEE (reference sequence). In DNA, the CDR3 is TGTGCCAGCAGCTTGGAACAGGGTGAGACCCAGTACTTC. Translated: CASSLEQGETQYF.

The CDR3 region has the DNA TGTGCCAGCAGCCCTTCGGGACTACCATCAAATGAGCAGTTCTTC. It specifies CASSPSGLPSNEQFF. The rearrangement links TRBV7-9 to TRBJ2-1; 7 nucleotides align to TRBD2. Trimming at V came to 5 bases and at J to 7 bases, leaving 11 bases not matched to a gene. The CDR3 loop spans 15 amino acids. Germline assignment: CDR1 SEHNR and CDR2 FQNEAQ (reference sequence).

This clone was detected only once. The chain is built from TRBV2 and TRBJ2-2; D gene ambiguous. V lost 10 bases, J lost 7 bases, and 16 bases lay in between. In germline, CDR1 is SNHLY, CDR2 FYNNEI. The CDR3 has 13 amino acids. Here the CDR3 reads CATSGSQGGELFF. The CDR3 DNA sequence: TGTGCCACTTCAGGCAGTCAAGGCGGGGAGCTGTTTTTT.

The chain joins TRBV10-3 to TRBJ1-3; D not certain. The V and J ends lost 5 bases and 6 bases respectively, with 17 bases between them. CDR3 length equals 15 residues. CDR1 and CDR2 (germline): ENHRY, SYGVKD. The CDR3 loop reads CAISKDGFATNTIYF. The CDR3 DNA sequence: TGTGCCATCAGTAAGGACGGCTTCGCGACAAACACCATATATTTT.

The gene calls are TRBV6-5 and TRBJ2-5; 8 bases agree with TRBD1. The germline V gene encodes CDR1 MNHEY and CDR2 SVGAGI. V lost 7 bases and J lost 2; bases outside the gene matches: 9. The CDR3 contains 15 residues. The CDR3 DNA reads TGTGCCAGCACCGGGACAGGAGCTCTACAAGAGACCCAGTACTTC. Translating it yields CASTGTGALQETQYF.

This chain uses TRBV9 with TRBJ2-7; D call uncertain. This CDR3 comprises 13 residues. Trimming took 4 bases from V and 0 from J, leaving 8 bases between them. Germline CDR1 reads SGDLS; CDR2 reads YYNGEE. CDR3 sequence: CASSPPNSYEQYF. The CDR3 DNA is TGTGCCAGCAGCCCCCCGAACTCCTACGAGCAGTACTTC.

V gene TRBV2 combines with J gene TRBJ2-2; D may correspond to TRBD1 or TRBD2 (5 bases each). The CDR3 runs to 16 residues. V shed 4 bases and J shed 3 bases, with 15 bases lying between them. CDR1 and CDR2 (germline): SNHLY, FYNNEI. CDR3 region: CASSVRQGPHTGELFF. CDR3 coding DNA: TGTGCCAGCAGTGTACGGCAGGGACCTCACACCGGGGAGCTGTTTTTT.

The rearrangement links TRBV29-1 to TRBJ2-5; 9 nucleotides match TRBD1. The CDR3 loop spans 14 amino acids. Germline V lookup: CDR1 SQVTM, CDR2 ANQGSEA. The J segment lost 5 bases and the V segment lost 4 bases, leaving 8 bases of the junction unmatched. The chain's CDR3 is CSVGDRGGSETQYF. The DNA for the CDR3 is TGCAGCGTTGGAGACAGGGGGGGGAGTGAGACCCAGTACTTC. Full variable domain (missing parts from reference TRBV29-1 and TRBJ2-5): SAVISQKPSRDICQRGTSLTIQCQVDSQVTMMFWYRQQPGQSLTLIATANQGSEATYESGFVIDKFPISRPNLTFSTLTVSNMSPEDSSIYLCSVGDRGGSETQYFGPGTRLLVL.

The chain employs TRBV9 and TRBJ2-7; 10 nucleotides match TRBD1. The V gene end was trimmed by 4 bases and the J gene end by 4 bases; junction bases not matched to a gene: 8. Germline lookup yields CDR1 SGDLS and CDR2 YYNGEE. This CDR3 region has 15 residues. Written as DNA, the CDR3 is TGTGCCAGCAGCCCACGACAGGGGGCGGAGTACGAGCAGTACTTC. Amino acid sequence: CASSPRQGAEYEQYF.

The J gene is TRBJ1-1, the V gene TRBV11-2; D gene ambiguous. V was cut by 0 bases and J by 1 base, with 3 bases left in between. Germline CDR1 and CDR2: SGHAT and FQNNGV. This CDR3 is built from 13 residues. The CDR3 is CASSLEANTEAFF. The CDR3 DNA reads TGTGCCAGCAGCTTAGAAGCGAACACTGAAGCTTTCTTT. Together with reference TRBV11-2 and TRBJ1-1, the CDR3 gives the full variable domain: EAGVAQSPRYKIIEKRQSVAFWCNPISGHATLYWYQQILGQGPKLLIQFQNNGVVDDSQLPKDRFSAERLKGVDSTLKIQPAKLEDSAVYLCASSLEANTEAFFGQGTRLTVV.

V usage is TRBV7-2 and J usage is TRBJ2-5, with TRBD1 matching over 8 bases. CDR3 length equals 13 residues. Germline assignment: CDR1 SGHTA and CDR2 FQGNSA. The J segment lost 5 bases and the V segment lost 5 bases, leaving 4 bases of the junction unmatched. This CDR3 reads CASSAGQGETQYF. The CDR3, as DNA: TGTGCCAGCAGCGCAGGACAGGGTGAGACCCAGTACTTC.

This chain connects TRBV6-1 to TRBJ1-5; D ambiguous. Between the trimmed V and J ends, which lost 5 bases and 6 bases, there was a span of 14 bases. Per germline, CDR1 MNHNS and CDR2 SASEGT. This CDR3 contains 14 residues. The DNA of the CDR3 is TGTGCCAGCAGTCCCGGAATGGGGAGTCAGCCCCAGCATTTT. Protein: CASSPGMGSQPQHF.

The V gene is TRBV28, the J gene TRBJ2-2; tentative D call: TRBD1 (6 bases). The germline V gene encodes CDR1 MDHEN and CDR2 SYDVKM. This CDR3 has 17 residues. The V gene lost 5 bases and the J gene lost 3 bases, with 19 bases spanning the gap. The CDR3 coding sequence is TGTGCCAGCAGTAATAGGCCCACAGGGTACTACACCGGGGAGCTGTTTTTT. Its protein is CASSNRPTGYYTGELFF. Looking up the rest from reference TRBV28 and TRBJ2-2 gives the full variable domain: DVKVTQSSRYLVKRTGEKVFLECVQDMDHENMFWYRQDPGLGLRLIYFSYDVKMKEKGDIPEGYSVSREKKERFSLILESASTNQTSMYLCASSNRPTGYYTGELFFGEGSRLTVL.

This clone was seen once. The rearrangement links TRBV27 to TRBJ2-3; D might be TRBD2 (5 bases). This CDR3 has 15 amino acids. The germline V and J ends were trimmed by 5 bases and 3 bases, with 15 bases remaining between them. Germline V gene data show CDR1 as MNHEY and CDR2 as SMNVEV (reference sequence). This CDR3 is CASSHGGLITDTQYF. The DNA of the CDR3 is TGTGCCAGCAGTCACGGCGGGTTGATAACAGATACGCAGTATTTT.

The chain links TRBV27 to TRBJ1-5; weak D call: TRBD1 (5 bases). Trimming left V 5 bases short and J 6 bases short, with 17 bases between. This CDR3 spans 15 amino acids. From germline, CDR1 is MNHEY and CDR2 SMNVEV (reference sequence). In DNA form, the CDR3 reads TGTGCCAGCAGTCGGGACCCCGAGGACGGTCAGCCCCAGCATTTT. It translates to CASSRDPEDGQPQHF.

This chain joins TRBV27 and TRBJ2-7; possibly TRBD1 for D (6 bases). CDR3 length: 15 amino acids. V was cut by 2 bases and J by 2 bases, with 13 bases left in between. Germline CDR1 reads MNHEY; CDR2 reads SMNVEV (reference sequence). The CDR3 region has the DNA TGTGCCAGCAGTTTAGGGGGCTGGGGGACCTACGAGCAGTACTTC. Amino acid sequence: CASSLGGWGTYEQYF.

J is TRBJ1-5 and V is TRBV7-8; perhaps TRBD1 as D (5 bases). The CDR3 is 15 amino acids. V was trimmed by 2 bases and J by 9 bases, leaving 17 bases between them. Germline values: CDR1 SGHVS, CDR2 FQNEAQ. The CDR3 DNA follows: TGTGCCAGCAGCTTACAGGGAGGGACTCTTAGGCCCCAGCATTTT. Its translation: CASSLQGGTLRPQHF.

The V gene is TRBV7-2, the J gene TRBJ2-7; 9 bases align to TRBD1. CDR1 and CDR2 from the germline V gene are SGHTA and FQGNSA. The CDR3 loop spans 14 amino acids. V lost 8 bases to trimming and J lost 1 base; unmatched junction nucleotides: 6. CDR3 sequence: CASGAGTGSYEQYF. The DNA of the CDR3 is TGTGCCAGCGGTGCCGGGACAGGGTCCTACGAGCAGTACTTC. The entire variable domain, with the rest obtained from reference TRBV7-2 and TRBJ2-7, is as follows: GAGVSQSPSNKVTEKGKDVELRCDPISGHTALYWYRQSLGQGLEFLIYFQGNSAPDKSGLPSDRFSAERTGGSVSTLTIQRTQQEDSAVYLCASGAGTGSYEQYFGPGTRLTVT.

This clone came up a few times. The chain recombines TRBV2 with TRBJ2-1; 14 positions match TRBD2. V was pared by 11 bases and J by 8 bases, with 14 bases of the junction left unmatched. The CDR3 contains 16 residues. CDR1 and CDR2 from the germline V gene are SNHLY and FYNNEI. For the CDR3, the DNA is TGTGCCCTCCTGGTAGGGGGACTAGCGGGGGTCGATGAGCAGTTCTTC. This encodes CALLVGGLAGVDEQFF.